Presented here are 27 T cell receptor beta chains from one specimen sequenced in a study of molecular identifiers for immune sequencing clone quantification. TCRdb re-called the PCR reads with MiXCR, one entry per CDR3 protein. The repertoire holds around 480,000 distinct CDR3 sequences, with 20% to 25% as singletons. The sample taken for sequencing was naive CD8+ T cells from blood, with Jurkat cell RNA spiked in. Subset noted: FACS-sorted CD8+CD4-CCR7+CD45RA+ naive T cells. The receptors come from a human donor in good health. Some libraries in this study had Jurkat cell RNA spiked in.

This clonotype was counted ten times or more. The chain is built from TRBV29-1 and TRBJ1-6; no reliable D call. From germline, CDR1 is SQVTM and CDR2 ANQGSEA. This CDR3 has 12 amino acids. V lost 4 bases and J lost 14, with 15 bases in between. Written as DNA, the CDR3 is TGCAGCGTTGTTGATCGCCTGTCGACCCTCCACTTT. Protein: CSVVDRLSTLHF.

This clonotype was seen a handful of times. The rearrangement uses TRBV12-3 or TRBV12-4 and TRBJ1-5; D perhaps matches TRBD1 (5 bases). V was cut by 8 bases and J by 6 bases, with 11 bases left in between. CDR3 size: 12 residues. This chain's CDR3 is CASAYGGQPQHF. The CDR3 DNA reads TGTGCCAGCGCCTACGGGGGTCAGCCCCAGCATTTT.

At least ten counts were recorded for this clonotype. The rearrangement uses TRBV12-3 or TRBV12-4 and TRBJ2-3; D unclear. The CDR3 consists of 12 residues. Trimming cost V 4 bases and J 1 base, with 3 bases left between them. The CDR3 region has the DNA TGTGCCAGCAGTTCAGGCACAGATACGCAGTATTTT. Amino acids: CASSSGTDTQYF.

This clonotype was counted many times. This rearrangement joins TRBV7-9 to TRBJ2-6, with TRBD1 identical over 7 bases. Trimming at V came to 1 base and at J to 2 bases, leaving 5 bases not matched to a gene. In germline, CDR1 is SEHNR, CDR2 FQNEAQ (reference sequence). This CDR3 is built from 17 residues. The CDR3, as DNA: TGTGCCAGCAGCTTAGGTCTTGGACAGGCTGGGGCCAACGTCCTGACTTTC. Its protein product is CASSLGLGQAGANVLTF.

This clonotype occurred a few times. The genes are TRBV6-5 and TRBJ2-5, with 13 bases that match TRBD2. The CDR3 consists of 16 residues. J lost 6 bases, V lost 5 bases, and 9 bases had no gene match. Germline-derived CDR1 and CDR2 are MNHEY and SVGAGI. The CDR3 sequence is CASSPTSGGAAQTQYF. The CDR3 DNA reads as TGTGCCAGCAGTCCTACTAGCGGGGGGGCCGCCCAGACCCAGTACTTC.

The gene calls are TRBV11-2 and TRBJ1-6, with D uncertain. The V gene lost 0 bases and the J gene lost 15 bases, with 9 bases spanning the gap. The CDR3 runs 12 residues. Germline V gene sequence: CDR1 SGHAT, CDR2 FQNNGV. The CDR3 loop reads CASSLDARGLHF. The CDR3 coding sequence is TGTGCCAGCAGCTTAGATGCCCGGGGCCTCCACTTT.

This clonotype was observed a handful of times. V is TRBV4-2 and J is TRBJ2-7; D call uncertain. Germline CDR1 and CDR2: LGHNA and YNFKEQ. This CDR3 contains 13 residues. The germline V and J ends were trimmed by 4 bases and 7 bases, with 14 bases remaining between them. Here the CDR3 reads CASSPSLGLEQYF. The DNA of the CDR3 is TGTGCCAGCAGCCCCTCGCTCGGCTTGGAGCAGTACTTC.

In regard to this clonotype: One junction end disagrees with the germline gene, perhaps due to a read error. The gene calls are TRBV7-9 and TRBJ2-1; D is unclear. The CDR3 is 14 residues long. Germline CDR1 is SEHNR and CDR2 is FQNEAQ (reference sequence). CDR3 region: CASGLGVTNNEQFF. The CDR3 DNA is TGTGCCAGCGGCTTAGGTGTTACGAACAATGAGCAGTTCTTC. The full variable domain, its missing parts supplied by reference TRBV7-9 and TRBJ2-1, is DTGVSQNPRHKITKRGQNVTFRCDPISEHNRLYWYRQTLGQGPEFLTYFQNEAQLEKSRLLSDRFSAERPKGSFSTLEIQRTEQGDSAMYLCASGLGVTNNEQFFGPGTRLTVL.

The chain employs TRBV18 and TRBJ1-4; tentative D call: TRBD1 (6 bases). V dropped 3 bases and J dropped 8 bases, with 13 bases sitting between them. Germline V gene lookup returns CDR1 KGHSH and CDR2 LQKENI. This CDR3 is 14 amino acids long. The CDR3 loop reads CASSPTGMEEKLFF. The CDR3 DNA follows: TGTGCCAGCTCACCTACAGGGATGGAGGAAAAACTGTTTTTT.

This clonotype occurred many times. The chain is built from TRBV5-1 and TRBJ2-7; 8 nucleotides line up with TRBD2. The CDR3 spans 15 residues. The V and J ends lost 0 bases and 1 base, in that order; junction bases with no gene match: 3. Germline assignment: CDR1 SGHRS and CDR2 YFSETQ. CDR3 sequence reads: CASSLDPGGSYEQYF. The CDR3, as DNA: TGCGCCAGCAGCTTGGACCCGGGGGGGTCCTACGAGCAGTACTTC.

This clonotype was seen ten or more times. The gene calls are TRBV7-9 and TRBJ2-2, with TRBD2 identical over 11 bases. CDR1 and CDR2 (germline): SEHNR, FQNEAQ (reference sequence). This CDR3 is 18 amino acids long. Losses at the gene ends were 2 bases for V and 6 bases for J; bases not matched to a gene: 11. CDR3 in amino acids: CASSLNLAGGSHPGELFF. The DNA of the CDR3 is TGTGCCAGCAGCTTAAATCTAGCGGGAGGCTCCCATCCCGGGGAGCTGTTTTTT. Filled out from reference TRBV7-9 and TRBJ2-2, the complete variable domain reads DTGVSQNPRHKITKRGQNVTFRCDPISEHNRLYWYRQTLGQGPEFLTYFQNEAQLEKSRLLSDRFSAERPKGSFSTLEIQRTEQGDSAMYLCASSLNLAGGSHPGELFFGEGSRLTVL.

This rearrangement joins TRBV28 to TRBJ2-7; 13 nucleotides line up with TRBD2. Germline V gives CDR1 MDHEN, CDR2 SYDVKM. This CDR3 is built from 14 residues. The V gene end was trimmed by 6 bases and the J gene end by 4 bases; junction bases not matched to a gene: 3. The CDR3 DNA follows: TGTGCCAGCAGAAGGACTAGCGGGAGTTACGAGCAGTACTTC. Its protein is CASRRTSGSYEQYF.

Note on this clonotype: A much larger clonotype is one base distant, so this may be a read error. The chain joins TRBV12-5 to TRBJ1-5; the match to TRBD1 covers 11 bases. Germline assignment: CDR1 LGHNT and CDR2 FRNRAP. This CDR3 comprises 18 residues. V shed 4 bases and J 5 bases; nucleotides not matched to a gene: 13. Written as DNA, the CDR3 is TGTGCTAGTGGTTCCCCCGGGACAGGGGGTTTCGGGGATCAGCCCCAGCATTTT. As protein: CASGSPGTGGFGDQPQHF.

This clonotype showed up just a few times. The rearrangement uses TRBV4-2 and TRBJ2-2; no definite D call. The germline V gene encodes CDR1 LGHNA and CDR2 YNFKEQ. The CDR3 is made up of 16 amino acids. Trimming took 0 bases from V and 7 from J, leaving 15 bases between them. As DNA, the CDR3 is TGTGCCAGCAGCCAAGATCTAATTCTAGAGAGCGGGGAGCTGTTTTTT. This encodes CASSQDLILESGELFF.

This clonotype was picked up a small number of times. The chain has TRBV6-1 and TRBJ1-5; D is unresolved. Per the germline V gene, CDR1 is MNHNS and CDR2 is SASEGT. The V end was cut by 3 bases, the J end by 7 bases, with 4 bases between. There are 11 residues in the CDR3. DNA of the CDR3: TGTGCCAGCAGTGAGGCCCAGCCCCAGCATTTT. It yields the protein CASSEAQPQHF.

About this clonotype itself: One base away lies a much larger clone, so this may be a sequencing read error. The chain employs TRBV12-3 or TRBV12-4 and TRBJ2-5; no clear D gene. This CDR3 has 12 residues. The CDR3 here is CASSPRVETQHF. CDR3 nucleotide sequence: TGTGCCAGCAGTCCACGGGTGGAGACCCAGCACTTC.

As to this clonotype: The missing conserved phenylalanine or tryptophan at the end of this CDR3 makes a read error likely. The chain links TRBV25-1 to TRBJ2-1, with TRBD1 as a possible D gene (5 bases). This CDR3 spans 15 amino acids. The V end lost 1 base, the J end lost 8 bases, and 15 bases lay between the germline ends. Looked up from germline, CDR1 is MGHDK and CDR2 is SYGVNS. CDR3 protein: CASSELMGIGDEQFS. The CDR3 coding sequence is TGTGCCAGCAGTGAATTGATGGGGATAGGGGATGAGCAGTTCTCC.

The chain couples TRBV9 to TRBJ1-6; the D gene is possibly TRBD1 (6 bases). CDR1 and CDR2 (germline): SGDLS, YYNGEE. The CDR3 is made up of 16 amino acids. The V end lost 3 bases, the J end lost 0 bases, and 10 bases lay between the germline ends. DNA of the CDR3: TGTGCCAGCAGCGGCGACAGGAGCTCCTATAATTCACCCCTCCACTTT. This codes for CASSGDRSSYNSPLHF.

V is TRBV27 and J is TRBJ1-2; D is uncertain. The CDR3 spans 15 residues. Between the trimmed V and J ends, which lost 7 bases and 4 bases, there was a span of 19 bases. Germline-derived CDR1 and CDR2 are MNHEY and SMNVEV (reference sequence). The CDR3 DNA is TGTGCCAGCAAATCACTTCCTTTGGGGAGCTATGGCTACACCTTC. Protein product: CASKSLPLGSYGYTF.

In regard to this clonotype: At one end the junction does not follow the germline gene, possibly because of a read error. The chain recombines TRBV9 with TRBJ2-3; D could derive from TRBD1 or TRBD2 (6 bases each). Germline V gene data show CDR1 as SGDLS and CDR2 as YYNGEE. CDR3 length: 16 amino acids. This CDR3 is CASSVYGGPNTDTQCF. CDR3 nucleotides: TGTGCCAGCAGCGTATACGGGGGCCCAAACACAGATACGCAGTGTTTT.

In the case of this clonotype: This may be a read error: a much more frequent sequence differs by one nucleotide. V is TRBV7-6 and J is TRBJ2-5; D is perhaps TRBD1 (6 bases). CDR3 length equals 12 residues. The V gene's germline CDR1 is SGHVS and CDR2 FNYEAQ. The CDR3 DNA follows: TGTGCCAGCAGCTTTGAGGGGGAGACCCGGTACTTC. It encodes CASSFEGETRYF.

Concerning this clonotype itself: A read error is possible here, since a much larger clone lies one base away. The V gene is TRBV6-5, the J gene TRBJ1-1; D is perhaps TRBD1 (6 bases). The CDR3 runs 12 residues. The germline V gene has CDR1 MNHEY and CDR2 SVGAGI. The V end was cut by 5 bases, the J end by 8 bases, with 12 bases between. The CDR3 DNA follows: TGTGCCAGCAGTCACTTAACAGGGGAAGCTTTCTTT. Its protein is CASSHLTGEAFF.

This clonotype has at least ten counts. The rearrangement links TRBV28 to TRBJ2-7; D may be TRBD1 (5 bases). Germline V gives CDR1 MDHEN, CDR2 SYDVKM. Trimming removed 3 bases from V and 6 bases from J, with 12 bases in between. The CDR3 covers 13 residues. CDR3 loop: CASSFRRGGEQYF. As DNA, the CDR3 is TGTGCCAGCAGTTTCCGAAGGGGCGGCGAGCAGTACTTC.

This clonotype was seen only a few times. The chain uses TRBV7-9 and TRBJ2-7, with D perhaps matching TRBD1 (6 bases). The germline gives CDR1 SEHNR, CDR2 FQNEAQ (reference sequence). V was clipped by 1 base and J by 1 base, with 11 bases between them. CDR3 size: 15 residues. In DNA, the CDR3 is TGTGCCAGCAGCTTAGGAGTCGGACAGTCCTACGAGCAGTACTTC. It codes for CASSLGVGQSYEQYF. The full variable domain, its missing parts supplied by reference TRBV7-9 and TRBJ2-7, is DTGVSQNPRHKITKRGQNVTFRCDPISEHNRLYWYRQTLGQGPEFLTYFQNEAQLEKSRLLSDRFSAERPKGSFSTLEIQRTEQGDSAMYLCASSLGVGQSYEQYFGPGTRLTVT.

The chain carries TRBV9 and TRBJ2-5, with 7 positions matching TRBD1. V trimming: 3 bases; J trimming: 5 bases; junction bases outside the gene matches: 7. Germline assignment: CDR1 SGDLS and CDR2 YYNGEE. This CDR3 is built from 14 residues. CDR3 amino acids: CASSGTGLGETQYF. The CDR3 nucleotides read TGTGCCAGCAGCGGGACAGGCCTGGGGGAGACCCAGTACTTC.

The genes are TRBV6-2 or TRBV6-3 and TRBJ2-1, with 11 bases that match TRBD2. The CDR3 runs to 16 residues. Germline V lookup: CDR1 MNHEY, CDR2 SVGEGT. The trim removed 8 bases at V and 6 bases at J, leaving 12 bases unmatched. The DNA for the CDR3 is TGTGCCAGCGGACCCCTCGGGCTAGCGGGAGGCAATGAGCAGTTCTTC. Translated: CASGPLGLAGGNEQFF.

This clonotype occurred many times. The chain carries TRBV7-9 and TRBJ2-2; D is unclear. V was trimmed by 5 bases and J by 1 base, leaving 11 bases between them. The CDR3 loop spans 15 amino acids. The germline V gene has CDR1 SEHNR and CDR2 FQNEAQ (reference sequence). The CDR3 region has the DNA TGTGCCAGCAGCACCCCGGACGGGAACACCGGGGAGCTGTTTTTT. Translated, it gives CASSTPDGNTGELFF.